This TCR beta chain was recorded in a study of naive and memory T cell subsets. Study outcomes and limitations: Naive repertoires, especially CD8, held a few larger clonotypes, possibly memory cells re-expressing CD45RA. Naive and memory repertoire findings lacked a ground truth for validation. Gini index rose across naive, CM, EM and EMRA in CD4 and CD8. TCR abundance followed a power law differing between naive and memory subsets.

The germline CDR1 and CDR2 sequences are SGHTA and FQGNSA. The CDR3 contains 14 residues. Remarks on this clonotype: Antigen unknown. A junction end diverges from the germline sequence, so it may reflect a read error.

Cells stained for CD3, CD4, CD8, CD45RA, CD27 and viability were sorted into four CD45RA/CD27 subsets. An equimolar mix of two oligonucleotides served as the beta constant-region primer for TRBC1 and TRBC2. Nested alpha and beta constant-region primers with the SP2 primer drove four PCR rounds on ligated cDNA. MiXCR was run by TCRdb on the UMI-ligation and nested PCR reads, yielding one entry per CDR3 protein. The data contain roughly 92,000 distinct CDR3 sequences, around 10% of them singletons. The chain uses TRBV7-2 and TRBJ1-5, with no clear D. The sequenced sample consisted of naive CD4+ T cells from blood. This TCR was sampled from a human donor in good health. The CDR3 is CASSPGGSSQPQHF. The CDR3 DNA sequence: TGTGCCAGCAGCCCGGGTGGGAGCAGTCAGCCCCAGCATTTT.